One and the same sample provided the 13 T cell receptor beta chains below, sequenced in a study of T cell clusters in autoimmune cytopenias (dated by TCRdb to between 2018 and 2021). Per sample, about 230 ng of peripheral blood genomic DNA, approximately 38,000 genome equivalents, was used for TRB amplification. Sequencing was carried out with an Illumina MiSeq. TRB rearrangements were amplified by multiplex PCR using a touch-down protocol with TRB-A and TRB-B primer pools mixed in one tube. TCRdb reanalyzed the reads, keeping one entry per CDR3 protein sequence and omitting DNA. Per the sample table, the count is about 7,400 distinct CDR3 sequences. Of the sample, about 28% falls within the top ten clones. The sample comprised peripheral blood. The receptors stem from a human donor with an autoimmune cytopenia or autoimmune hepatitis (not recorded which).

J is TRBJ1-5 and V is TRBV30. This CDR3 is built from 15 residues. The V gene's germline CDR1 is GTSNPN and CDR2 SVGIG (reference sequence). CDR3 in amino acids: CAWSPPGPRNQPQHF.

This clonotype counts as medium-sized by frequency. V usage is TRBV30 and J usage is TRBJ1-1. The CDR3 extends over 15 amino acids. Germline assignment: CDR1 GTSNPN and CDR2 SVGIG (reference sequence). The chain's CDR3 is CAWNHLTGPNTEAFF.

The rearrangement uses TRBV18 and TRBJ2-2; there is no DNA to check the TCRdb D call of TRBD2. The CDR3 runs to 16 residues. Germline V CDR1 and CDR2: KGHSH, LQKENI. The CDR3 reads CASSPAERARSGELFF.

This chain links TRBV19 with TRBJ1-5; there is no DNA to check the TCRdb D call of TRBD1. Germline lookup yields CDR1 LNHDA and CDR2 SQIVND (reference sequence). This CDR3 region has 16 residues. CDR3 sequence reads: CASRITGTVSNQPQHF.

The genes are TRBV5-1 and TRBJ2-5; lacking DNA, the TRBD1 call made by TCRdb goes unchecked. This CDR3 has 15 residues. CDR1 is SGHRS and CDR2 is YFSETQ in the germline V gene. CDR3 residues: CASSLQQGTQETQYF.

This clonotype is medium-sized (0.01 to 0.1%) by frequency. The chain has TRBV30 and TRBJ1-2; the D call of TRBD1 rests on TCRdb alone, since no DNA is present to check it. Germline V gene lookup returns CDR1 GTSNPN and CDR2 SVGIG (reference sequence). This CDR3 comprises 14 residues. CDR3 protein: CAWMGIRGGYGYTF. Using reference TRBV30 and TRBJ1-2 for the parts outside the CDR3, the full variable domain is SQTIHQWPATLVQPVGSPLSLECTVEGTSNPNLYWYRQAAGRGLQLLFYSVGIGQISSEVPQNLSASRPQDRQFILSSKKLLLSDSGFYLCAWMGIRGGYGYTFGSGTRLTVV.

By frequency, this clonotype registers medium-sized (0.01 to 0.1%). The chain employs TRBV29-1 and TRBJ2-2; with no DNA, the TCRdb D assignment of TRBD1 cannot be verified. Per germline, CDR1 SQVTM and CDR2 ANQGSEA. This CDR3 region has 14 residues. CDR3: CSVKWTVGAGELFF.

V usage is TRBV5-4 and J usage is TRBJ2-3; TCRdb outputs TRBD2, but without DNA this stays unchecked. Germline V lookup: CDR1 SGHNT, CDR2 YYREEE (reference sequence). CDR3 length equals 16 residues. The CDR3 sequence: CASSLDQLLAGDTQYF.

This clonotype is called medium-sized based on its frequency. The V gene is TRBV20-1, the J gene TRBJ2-3; TCRdb picks TRBD2, but there is no DNA to check that call. The germline V gene encodes CDR1 DFQATT and CDR2 SNEGSKA (reference sequence). The CDR3 is 15 residues long. The CDR3 spells CSARHDYEATDTQYF.

This chain uses TRBV6-2 or TRBV6-3 with TRBJ2-5; TCRdb reports TRBD2, a call that lacks DNA to check it against. Germline CDR1 is MNHEY and CDR2 is SVGEGT. The CDR3 has 13 residues. CDR3 sequence: CASTDLAEETQYF.

This CDR3 reads CSARPQGSPYEQYF. This sequence joins TRBV20-1 and TRBJ2-7. CDR3 length: 14 amino acids. From germline, CDR1 is DFQATT and CDR2 SNEGSKA (reference sequence).

This clonotype is labeled medium-sized (0.01 to 0.1%) based on frequency. J is TRBJ2-5 and V is TRBV29-1; TCRdb's D call, TRBD1, is unchecked because there is no DNA. The CDR3 totals 14 residues. CDR1 is SQVTM and CDR2 is ANQGSEA in the germline V gene. The CDR3 spells CSVVLGQGSETQYF.

The V and J genes are TRBV10-1 and TRBJ2-1; the TCRdb call, TRBD1, lacks DNA for checking. The CDR3 contains 15 residues. CDR1 is WNHNN and CDR2 is SYGVQD in the germline V gene (reference sequence). CDR3 amino acids: CASSPGVGGYNEQFF.